This TCR beta chain was retrieved from a study of glioma-infiltrating T cells after dendritic cell vaccination. For the study at large: Patients had newly diagnosed or recurrent glioblastoma and received dendritic cell vaccines. At biweekly intervals, patients got three intradermal dendritic cell vaccine injections.

PBMC were collected before vaccination, two weeks after the third vaccination, and at progression. Input was approximately 2.1 ug genomic DNA, or all available if less. Sequencing was performed with immunoSEQ multiplex PCR; in TCRdb, only in-frame clones are kept and a portion is missing. This table holds 20,000 to 25,000 clones, 79% found once. Germline-derived CDR1 and CDR2 are MNHNS and SASEGT. Trimming shortened V by 3 bases and J by 6 bases, and 18 bases separated the two germline ends. CDR3 length: 16 residues. This receptor was obtained from a human donor with glioblastoma. The sequencing here drew on blood, taken before dendritic cell vaccination. The chain employs TRBV6-1 and TRBJ1-5; D unclear. CDR3 sequence: CASSDQLWEGGQPQHF. Written as DNA, the CDR3 is TGTGCCAGCAGTGACCAACTCTGGGAGGGCGGTCAGCCCCAGCATTTT.